This passage covers 29 T cell receptor beta chains from one sample sequenced in a study of T cell responses to AZD1222 COVID-19 vaccine. Sequenced by immunoSEQ multiplex PCR; TCRdb stores in-frame clones only, minus some. The table has roughly 100,000 clones, 80% to 90% seen once. The starting material was peripheral blood, obtained on day 0 of AZD1222 vaccination. Receptor source: an adult in good health.

This clone was observed a handful of times. The V gene is TRBV28, the J gene TRBJ2-2; 9 bases map to TRBD2. The CDR3 is 18 residues long. In germline, CDR1 is MDHEN, CDR2 SYDVKM. With V trimmed by 3 bases and J by 0 bases, 8 bases remained unmatched. For the CDR3, the DNA is TGTGCCAGCAGTTTCCTTCCGACTAGCGGCTCGAACACCGGGGAGCTGTTTTTT. Protein: CASSFLPTSGSNTGELFF.

The V call is TRBV19, the J call TRBJ2-1, with 8 bases matching TRBD1. There are 14 residues in the CDR3. Trimming removed 7 bases from V and 3 bases from J; junction bases left unmatched: 5. CDR1 is LNHDA, CDR2 SQIVND, per germline (reference sequence). This chain's CDR3 is CASNPDRDYNEQFF. CDR3 nucleotides: TGTGCCAGTAACCCGGACAGGGACTACAATGAGCAGTTCTTC.

The V and J genes are TRBV5-1 and TRBJ1-4, with D hard to call. The germline V gene has CDR1 SGHRS and CDR2 YFSETQ. The CDR3 is 15 residues long. Trimming pared 0 bases from V and 7 bases from J, leaving 13 bases between. CDR3 sequence: CASSLVWGGSEKLFF. In DNA, the CDR3 is TGCGCCAGCAGCTTGGTCTGGGGAGGTAGTGAAAAACTGTTTTTT. Supplemented by reference TRBV5-1 and TRBJ1-4, the full variable domain reads KAGVTQTPRYLIKTRGQQVTLSCSPISGHRSVSWYQQTPGQGLQFLFEYFSETQRNKGNFPGRFSGRQFSNSRSEMNVSTLELGDSALYLCASSLVWGGSEKLFFGSGTQLSVL.

The V and J genes are TRBV4-3 and TRBJ1-4; D gene ambiguous. This CDR3 is built from 19 residues. The V gene lost 0 bases and the J gene lost 0 bases, with 17 bases spanning the gap. From germline, CDR1 is LGHNA and CDR2 YSLEER. The CDR3 DNA sequence: TGCGCCAGCAGCCAAGATGGAACCTCCTTCATGACAACTAATGAAAAACTGTTTTTT. It specifies CASSQDGTSFMTTNEKLFF.

This chain uses TRBV27 with TRBJ1-4, with TRBD1 matching over 7 bases. V dropped 5 bases and J dropped 0; count of bases not matched to a gene: 3. CDR1 and CDR2 (germline): MNHEY, SMNVEV (reference sequence). This CDR3 has 15 amino acids. In nucleotides, the CDR3 is TGTGCCAGCAGTGACAGGGCCACAACTAATGAAAAACTGTTTTTT. It is translated as CASSDRATTNEKLFF.

V is TRBV5-5 and J is TRBJ2-7; 8 nucleotides agree with TRBD1. V was clipped by 2 bases and J by 4 bases; unmatched bases: 8. Germline CDR1 is SGHKS and CDR2 is YYEKEE (reference sequence). The CDR3 has 15 residues. This CDR3 reads CASSLLGQGSYEQYF. CDR3 sequence (DNA): TGTGCCAGCAGCTTATTAGGACAGGGCAGTTACGAGCAGTACTTC. The full variable domain, its missing parts supplied by reference TRBV5-5 and TRBJ2-7, is DAGVTQSPTHLIKTRGQQVTLRCSPISGHKSVSWYQQVLGQGPQFIFQYYEKEERGRGNFPDRFSARQFPNYSSELNVNALLLGDSALYLCASSLLGQGSYEQYFGPGTRLTVT.

This chain uses TRBV24-1 with TRBJ2-3; D call uncertain. Germline V lookup: CDR1 KGHDR, CDR2 SFDVKD. The V and J ends lost 1 base and 7 bases respectively, with 2 bases between them. This CDR3 is 11 amino acids long. CDR3 coding DNA: TGTGCCACCAGTGATTTAAATACGCAGTATTTT. Protein: CATSDLNTQYF.

This sequence joins TRBV11-2 and TRBJ2-2, with D possibly matching TRBD1 (5 bases). Per germline, CDR1 SGHAT and CDR2 FQNNGV. There are 15 residues in the CDR3. V was trimmed by 2 bases and J by 1 base, leaving 8 bases between them. The CDR3 reads CASSLIGQNTGELFF. The CDR3 nucleotides are TGTGCCAGCAGCTTAATCGGACAGAACACCGGGGAGCTGTTTTTT.

The V call is TRBV7-9, the J call TRBJ2-3, with no clear D. Looked up from germline, CDR1 is SEHNR and CDR2 is FQNEAQ (reference sequence). V dropped 2 bases and J dropped 0 bases, with 9 bases sitting between them. The CDR3 runs 15 residues. The CDR3 region has the DNA TGTGCCAGCAGCTTACACGGGCTGAGCACAGATACGCAGTATTTT. It translates to CASSLHGLSTDTQYF.

This chain connects TRBV11-2 to TRBJ1-1, with 9 bases identical to TRBD1. From germline, CDR1 is SGHAT and CDR2 FQNNGV. The V gene end was trimmed by 0 bases and the J gene end by 5 bases; junction bases not matched to a gene: 13. This CDR3 has 18 amino acids. CDR3 nucleotides: TGTGCCAGCAGCTTAGAGGATCTGCGGGACAGGGAGCTTACTGAAGCTTTCTTT. Encoded protein: CASSLEDLRDRELTEAFF.

The chain employs TRBV28 and TRBJ1-1, with TRBD1 as a possible D gene (5 bases). Germline assignment: CDR1 MDHEN and CDR2 SYDVKM. CDR3 length: 18 amino acids. The germline V and J ends were trimmed by 5 bases and 3 bases, with 25 bases remaining between them. As DNA, the CDR3 is TGTGCCAGCAGTCCAACCATACCGGGACCGGAGGGTGACACTGAAGCTTTCTTT. It is translated as CASSPTIPGPEGDTEAFF.

V gene TRBV5-8 combines with J gene TRBJ2-5; D remains ambiguous. The length of the CDR3 is 11 residues. The germline gives CDR1 SGHTS, CDR2 YDEGEE. V gave up 0 bases and J gave up 11 bases, with 8 bases separating them. The CDR3 loop is CASSLEVQQYF. The CDR3 coding sequence is TGTGCCAGCAGCTTGGAGGTCCAACAGTACTTC.

The chain joins TRBV29-1 to TRBJ2-1, with D perhaps being TRBD1 or TRBD2 (7 bases each). The CDR3 consists of 16 residues. In germline, CDR1 is SQVTM, CDR2 ANQGSEA. V lost 1 base and J 4 bases, leaving 17 bases between the germline ends. DNA for the CDR3: TGCAGCGTTGAAGGGCTGACAGGGAGGGAGTACAATGAGCAGTTCTTC. It encodes CSVEGLTGREYNEQFF.

This chain connects TRBV5-6 to TRBJ1-1; 7 nucleotides match TRBD1. Looked up from germline, CDR1 is SGHDT and CDR2 is YYEEEE. Losses at the gene ends were 4 bases for V and 1 base for J; bases not matched to a gene: 7. The CDR3 consists of 15 residues. CDR3 in DNA: TGTGCCAGCAGCAAGGGGGCCCCGAGGAACACTGAAGCTTTCTTT. This codes for CASSKGAPRNTEAFF. Supplemented by reference TRBV5-6 and TRBJ1-1, the full variable domain reads DAGVTQSPTHLIKTRGQQVTLRCSPKSGHDTVSWYQQALGQGPQFIFQYYEEEERQRGNFPDRFSGHQFPNYSSELNVNALLLGDSALYLCASSKGAPRNTEAFFGQGTRLTVV.

Only a few counts were recorded for this clone. This chain uses TRBV25-1 with TRBJ2-1; possibly TRBD1 for D (5 bases). The germline V and J ends were trimmed by 4 bases and 4 bases, with 14 bases remaining between them. CDR1 is MGHDK and CDR2 is SYGVNS in the germline V gene. This CDR3 is 15 amino acids long. The DNA of the CDR3 is TGTGCCAGCAGTGTAGGGGTGCCGAGATACAATGAGCAGTTCTTC. Encoded protein: CASSVGVPRYNEQFF.

For the CDR3, the DNA is TGCGCCAGCAGCTCCGGGTTGACAGGGGAATACACCGGGGAGCTGTTTTTT. Translation: CASSSGLTGEYTGELFF. J is TRBJ2-2 and V is TRBV5-1, with 8 bases aligning to TRBD1. J lost 3 bases, V lost 3 bases, and 10 bases had no gene match. The CDR3 spans 17 residues. Germline CDR1 reads SGHRS; CDR2 reads YFSETQ. The whole variable domain, filled in from reference TRBV5-1 and TRBJ2-2, reads KAGVTQTPRYLIKTRGQQVTLSCSPISGHRSVSWYQQTPGQGLQFLFEYFSETQRNKGNFPGRFSGRQFSNSRSEMNVSTLELGDSALYLCASSSGLTGEYTGELFFGEGSRLTVL.

A single count supports this clone. The chain carries TRBV28 and TRBJ1-2; TRBD1 might be the D (5 bases). Trimming pared 3 bases from V and 5 bases from J, leaving 13 bases between. The germline CDR1 and CDR2 sequences are MDHEN and SYDVKM. The CDR3 runs 14 residues. The CDR3 here is CASSFATEGYGYTF. As DNA, the CDR3 is TGTGCCAGCAGTTTTGCGACAGAGGGATATGGCTACACCTTC.

This chain joins TRBV6-5 and TRBJ1-1; D gene ambiguous. Trimming took off 6 bases at V and 1 base at J, with 6 bases between the two ends. The V gene's germline CDR1 is MNHEY and CDR2 SVGAGI. CDR3 length: 12 amino acids. The CDR3 coding sequence is TGTGCCAGCAGCAACAGGAACACTGAAGCTTTCTTT. Amino acids: CASSNRNTEAFF.

This chain links TRBV5-1 with TRBJ1-2; the D gene is possibly TRBD1 (5 bases). CDR1 SGHRS and CDR2 YFSETQ come from the germline V gene. Trimming took 0 bases from V and 6 from J, leaving 15 bases between them. The CDR3 totals 15 residues. In DNA, the CDR3 is TGCGCCAGCAGCTTGGGAGTCCGGTCCAGGGATGGCTACACCTTC. Its protein product is CASSLGVRSRDGYTF. Drawing the rest from reference TRBV5-1 and TRBJ1-2, the complete variable domain is KAGVTQTPRYLIKTRGQQVTLSCSPISGHRSVSWYQQTPGQGLQFLFEYFSETQRNKGNFPGRFSGRQFSNSRSEMNVSTLELGDSALYLCASSLGVRSRDGYTFGSGTRLTVV.

This chain uses TRBV6-2 or TRBV6-3 with TRBJ1-2; a possible D gene is TRBD1 (5 bases). Germline assignment: CDR1 MNHEY and CDR2 SVGEGT. The CDR3 sequence is 16 residues long. V dropped 0 bases and J dropped 4 bases, with 15 bases sitting between them. The chain's CDR3 is CASSYSKRQRAYGYTF. CDR3 bases: TGTGCCAGCAGTTACTCTAAGAGACAGCGAGCCTATGGCTACACCTTC.

The chain carries TRBV7-9 and TRBJ1-4; no reliable D call. V lost 3 bases to trimming and J lost 8 bases, with 13 bases between them. This CDR3 has 14 amino acids. Germline CDR1 and CDR2: SEHNR and FQNEAQ (reference sequence). CDR3 loop: CASSLGMGSEKLFF. The CDR3 DNA follows: TGTGCCAGCAGCTTGGGGATGGGTTCAGAAAAACTGTTTTTT.

The genes are TRBV19 and TRBJ2-3, with D possibly being TRBD1 (5 bases). V was shortened by 7 bases and J by 2 bases, with 13 bases between the two germline ends. Germline CDR1 is LNHDA and CDR2 is SQIVND (reference sequence). This CDR3 is 14 amino acids long. CDR3 region: CASTYGRVTDTQYF. Written as DNA, the CDR3 is TGTGCCAGTACCTATGGCAGGGTCACAGATACGCAGTATTTT.

This clone was observed a single time. The V gene is TRBV28, the J gene TRBJ1-2, with D tentatively TRBD1 (6 bases). The V and J ends lost 6 bases and 4 bases respectively, with 18 bases between them. The CDR3 is 15 residues long. In germline, CDR1 is MDHEN, CDR2 SYDVKM. In DNA form, the CDR3 reads TGTGCCAGCAGATCCCCCGGGACAACGGGCTATGGCTACACCTTC. Translation gives CASRSPGTTGYGYTF.

This clone was detected once. The chain links TRBV5-1 to TRBJ2-5; 11 positions match TRBD2. There are 14 residues in the CDR3. Germline assignment: CDR1 SGHRS and CDR2 YFSETQ. Unmatched junction bases numbered 4, after V lost 0 bases and J lost 9 bases. The CDR3 region has the DNA TGCGCCAGCAGCTTGGAAACTAGCGGGAGTCCCCAGTACTTC. This translates into CASSLETSGSPQYF.

This clone was seen only once. The CDR3 coding sequence is TGCAGCGTTGTGGTCTTTAGCGGGGGGAGCAAGGATACGCAGTATTTT. This encodes CSVVVFSGGSKDTQYF. The genes are TRBV29-1 and TRBJ2-3; TRBD2 aligns across 10 bases. The germline V gene encodes CDR1 SQVTM and CDR2 ANQGSEA. The V gene end was trimmed by 4 bases and the J gene end by 6 bases; junction bases not matched to a gene: 13. The CDR3 consists of 16 residues.

This clone was detected only a few times. The CDR3 protein is CASSQDRAGANVLTF. The CDR3 DNA reads as TGTGCCAGCAGCCAAGACAGGGCTGGGGCCAACGTCCTGACTTTC. V is TRBV7-3 and J is TRBJ2-6; 7 bases agree with TRBD1. The germline V gene encodes CDR1 SGHTA and CDR2 FQGTGA. CDR3 length equals 15 residues. Losses at the gene ends were 5 bases for V and 2 bases for J; bases not matched to a gene: 3.

The rearrangement joins TRBV6-5 to TRBJ1-4, with D perhaps TRBD1 (5 bases). The germline V and J ends were trimmed by 6 bases and 6 bases, with 17 bases remaining between them. The CDR3 is 15 residues long. The germline CDR1 and CDR2 sequences are MNHEY and SVGAGI. The DNA for the CDR3 is TGTGCCAGCAGGAAGACAGCGGACCAATATGAAAAACTGTTTTTT. It is translated as CASRKTADQYEKLFF.

The rearrangement uses TRBV6-7 and TRBJ2-3, with D possibly matching TRBD2 (5 bases). TRBV6-7 counts as an open reading frame of uncertain function. V dropped 10 bases and J dropped 1 base, with 30 bases sitting between them. The CDR3 totals 19 residues. The CDR3 spells CATKERSSLDGNGTDTQYF. CDR3 nucleotides: TGTGCCACAAAGGAGAGGAGCTCACTGGACGGGAATGGCACAGATACGCAGTATTTT.

V usage is TRBV11-2 and J usage is TRBJ2-2; D tentatively fits TRBD1 or TRBD2 (5 bases each). This CDR3 is 17 amino acids long. Germline V lookup: CDR1 SGHAT, CDR2 FQNNGV. The V end was cut by 3 bases, the J end by 2 bases, with 16 bases between. The CDR3 protein is CASSLRMGVSNTGELFF. DNA for the CDR3: TGTGCCAGCAGCTTGAGAATGGGGGTTTCAAACACCGGGGAGCTGTTTTTT.